The entry below describes one T cell receptor (beta chain). Its target is not known. Unique molecular identifiers were incorporated into the prepared TCRbeta library. TCRdb re-called the PCR reads with MiXCR, one entry per CDR3 protein. Found here are roughly 350,000 distinct CDR3 sequences, around 15% of them singletons; the top ten hold approximately 44%. Germline V gene data show CDR1 as SEHNR and CDR2 as FQNEAQ (reference sequence). CDR3 length equals 16 residues. After removal of 0 bases from V and 5 bases from J, the junction contained 9 bases not matched to a gene. The sample is drawn from a study of T-cell reconstitution after alpha-beta-depleted transplantation in children. Study-wide findings and caveats: Reportedly, alpha-beta T cells present about two months post-transplant originated from several hundred expanded clones of graft origin. T cells produced anew were the main source of T-cell counts and diversity one year after transplant. Some patients' high day-60 TCRbeta diversity was attributed to recipient cells surviving conditioning.

The sequencing here drew on PBMCs, mostly from graft donor cells, taken 360 days after TCRalphabeta/CD19-depleted stem cell transplant. The sequence came from a male patient aged 2-9 years who had a stem cell transplant for acute lymphoblastic leukemia, so the T cells may come from the graft donor. This chain uses TRBV7-9 with TRBJ2-5; TRBD2 matches 7 bases. The CDR3: CASSLAGGEGRETQYF. In DNA, the CDR3 is TGTGCCAGCAGCTTAGCGGGGGGGGAAGGTCGCGAGACCCAGTACTTC.